This T cell receptor beta chain was identified during a study of blood T cell repertoires in COVID-19. Overall study: The study drew acute and convalescent COVID-19 samples from the United States, Italy and Spain. PBMCs, B-cell-depleted T cells, or T cells provided the cDNA or gDNA that made up the material.

Original processing notes: Amplification of reference gene primers was used by the study to estimate nucleated cell counts. The protocol was immunoSEQ multiplex PCR, while the TCRdb copy is restricted to in-frame clones and leaves out a portion. V, J and clone size reflect that table, while D and trimming were determined from the DNA. The table has roughly 180,000 clones, 60% to 85% seen once. Source material: peripheral blood. The source is a woman aged 45-59 years with active or convalescent COVID-19.

The CDR3 protein is CASSLGQGGHEQYF. In nucleotides, the CDR3 is TGCGCCAGCAGCTTGGGACAGGGAGGTCACGAGCAGTACTTC. The rearrangement uses TRBV5-1 and TRBJ2-7, with D possibly matching TRBD1 (7 bases). The length of the CDR3 is 14 residues. CDR1 is SGHRS and CDR2 is YFSETQ in the germline V gene. Trimming pared 0 bases from V and 5 bases from J, leaving 12 bases between.